This is a list of T cell receptor beta chains from one sample in a study of human T cells and chemical hapten exposure. Each CDR3 protein is one row after TCRdb ran MiXCR on the RACE reads. The profile shows roughly 60,000 distinct CDR3 sequences, around 7% of them singletons. The sample in question was whole blood, obtained in connection with sensitization to the hapten diphenylcyclopropenone (DPC). The receptor source for this set is a woman in her thirties with alopecia areata. Some clones in this sample may be carry-over from other donors' samples. Each CDR3 is given with its conserved first and last residue. Fields, in order: D gene, V gene, CDR3 length, clone size, J gene, CDR3 protein, CDR3 DNA. The D gene is left open where the match is weak. Clone size, where shown, is once, few, many, or a class for clones that have expanded.

>-|TRBV12-3/TRBV12-4|13|-|TRBJ1-6
CASSFYRGSPLHF
TGTGCCAGCAGTTTCTATAGGGGTTCACCCCTCCACTTT
>-|TRBV3-1|15|many|TRBJ1-5
CASSQAPMRGQPQHF
TGTGCCAGCAGCCAAGCCCCAATGCGCGGTCAGCCCCAGCATTTT
>-|TRBV12-3/TRBV12-4|15|many|TRBJ1-2
CASSLGSGLGYGYTF
TGTGCCAGCAGTTTAGGGTCGGGTTTAGGCTATGGCTACACCTTC
>-|TRBV14|15|many|TRBJ1-2
CASSPPGAGVGGYTF
TGTGCCAGCAGCCCCCCCGGAGCCGGGGTAGGTGGCTACACCTTC
>TRBD2|TRBV29-1|14|many|TRBJ2-3
CSVARRLAGDTQYF
TGCAGCGTTGCTAGAAGATTAGCGGGAGATACGCAGTATTTT
>-|TRBV6-5|16|few|TRBJ1-6
CASSLLPQGNNSPLHF
TGTGCCAGCAGTCTATTACCGCAGGGTAATAATTCACCCCTCCACTTT
>TRBD1|TRBV14|14|-|TRBJ1-2
CASSQRTGYYGDTF
TGTGCCAGCAGCCAGAGGACAGGCTACTATGGCGACACCTTC
>-|TRBV6-2/TRBV6-3|16|few|TRBJ1-3
CASRDAGTHSGNTIYF
TGTGCCAGCAGGGACGCCGGGACCCACTCTGGAAACACCATATATTTT
>-|TRBV3-1|14|many|TRBJ2-3
CASSQVRRTDTQYF
TGTGCCAGCAGCCAAGTCCGGCGCACAGATACGCAGTATTTT
>-|TRBV2|14|many|TRBJ1-4
CASTGTLGDEKLFF
TGTGCCAGCACCGGGACTCTGGGGGATGAAAAACTGTTTTTT
>-|TRBV25-1|13|-|TRBJ2-2
CASSVGDAGELFF
TGTGCCAGCAGTGTTGGGGACGCCGGGGAGCTGTTTTTT
>-|TRBV7-6|15|many|TRBJ2-3
CASSLGGAGGDTQYF
TGTGCCAGCAGCTTAGGTGGGGCCGGTGGAGATACGCAGTATTTT
>-|TRBV7-8|16|many|TRBJ2-7
CASSLEKGSGSYEQYF
TGTGCCAGCAGCTTAGAAAAGGGGAGCGGTTCCTACGAGCAGTACTTC
>-|TRBV7-2|14|few|TRBJ1-4
CASSLDGNNEKLFF
TGTGCCAGCAGCTTAGACGGGAACAATGAAAAACTGTTTTTT
>-|TRBV7-6|17|-|TRBJ2-3
CASSLAGPLLSTDTQYF
TGTGCCAGCAGCTTAGCCGGGCCACTGCTTAGCACAGATACGCAGTATTTT
>-|TRBV6-2/TRBV6-3|14|-|TRBJ1-2
CASSYTLANYGYTF
TGTGCCAGCAGTTACACTCTTGCCAACTATGGCTACACCTTC
>-|TRBV10-3|13|few|TRBJ1-1
CAITPAGNTEAFF
TGTGCCATCACCCCTGCGGGGAACACTGAAGCTTTCTTT
>-|TRBV7-6|19|many|TRBJ1-4
CASSSRPTGPIATNEKLFF
TGTGCCAGCAGCTCCCGGCCGACAGGCCCCATTGCAACTAATGAAAAACTGTTTTTT
>-|TRBV7-9|18|many|TRBJ1-6
CASSLPGPPSSYNSPLHF
TGTGCCAGCAGCTTACCGGGACCGCCGAGCTCCTATAATTCACCCCTCCACTTT
>-|TRBV29-1|15|-|TRBJ1-2
CSVGGAVSETIGYTF
TGCAGCGTTGGGGGGGCAGTCTCGGAGACTATTGGCTACACCTTC
>-|TRBV15|14|few|TRBJ2-7
CATSRDTSSYEQYF
TGTGCCACCAGCAGAGATACGTCCTCCTACGAGCAGTACTTC
>-|TRBV20-1|15|many|TRBJ2-3
CSARPRPRSTDTQYF
TGCAGTGCTAGACCTCGACCGAGAAGCACAGATACGCAGTATTTT
>TRBD2|TRBV2|15|-|TRBJ2-1
CASSAQGLAGNEQFF
TGTGCCAGCAGCGCGCAGGGACTAGCGGGGAATGAGCAGTTCTTC
>-|TRBV21-1|12|many|TRBJ1-1
CASSNMGEEAFF
TGTGCCAGCAGCAACATGGGAGAAGAAGCTTTCTTT
>-|TRBV7-9|15|many|TRBJ1-6
CASSLEQGYNSPLHF
TGTGCCAGCAGCTTAGAACAGGGCTATAATTCACCCCTCCACTTT
>-|TRBV9|14|many|TRBJ1-2
CASSTLVGNYGYTF
TGTGCCAGCAGCACCTTGGTAGGAAACTATGGCTACACCTTC
>TRBD1|TRBV5-1|15|many|TRBJ1-1
CASSLRTGPNTEAFF
TGCGCCAGCAGCTTAAGGACAGGGCCGAACACTGAAGCTTTCTTT
>-|TRBV7-9|13|many|TRBJ1-1
CASSWTVTTEAFF
TGTGCCAGCAGTTGGACGGTGACCACTGAAGCTTTCTTT
>-|TRBV12-3/TRBV12-4|13|many|TRBJ1-1
CASSPPVNTEAFF
TGTGCCAGCAGCCCCCCTGTGAACACTGAAGCTTTCTTT
>-|TRBV30|16|many|TRBJ2-7
CAWSREGGGPTYEQYF
TGTGCCTGGAGTCGCGAGGGGGGGGGACCCACCTACGAGCAGTACTTC
>-|TRBV5-5|14|many|TRBJ2-3
CASQLGQRTDTQYF
TGTGCCAGCCAACTCGGACAGCGCACAGATACGCAGTATTTT
>TRBD1|TRBV20-1|19|many|TRBJ2-3
CSARDDLPKTGGYTDTQYF
TGCAGTGCTAGAGATGACCTCCCAAAGACAGGGGGTTACACAGATACGCAGTATTTT
>-|TRBV14|16|many|TRBJ1-1
CASSQDRNSPNTEAFF
TGTGCCAGCAGCCAAGATCGGAACAGCCCGAACACTGAAGCTTTCTTT
>TRBD1|TRBV6-5|14|-|TRBJ1-4
CASSWDREDEKLFF
TGTGCCAGCAGTTGGGACAGGGAAGATGAAAAACTGTTTTTT
>-|TRBV29-1|13|many|TRBJ1-2
CSVRTAANYGYTF
TGCAGCGTTCGGACAGCGGCTAACTATGGCTACACCTTC
>TRBD2|TRBV6-1|16|few|TRBJ2-3
CASSELAGASTDTQYF
TGTGCCAGCAGTGAACTAGCGGGGGCGAGCACAGATACGCAGTATTTT
>-|TRBV5-5|15|many|TRBJ1-1
CASSLRPTVNTEAFF
TGTGCCAGCAGCTTACGCCCGACAGTGAACACTGAAGCTTTCTTT
>TRBD1|TRBV3-1|18|many|TRBJ1-5
CASSQSSRGGLSNQPQHF
TGTGCCAGCAGCCAATCCTCGAGAGGGGGCCTGAGCAATCAGCCCCAGCATTTT
>-|TRBV20-1|13|many|TRBJ1-3
CSTKREAGNTIYF
TGCAGTACAAAACGGGAGGCTGGAAACACCATATATTTT
>TRBD2|TRBV25-1|15|many|TRBJ2-7
CASSSRSGRTYEQYF
TGTGCCAGCAGTTCCCGGTCCGGGAGGACCTACGAGCAGTACTTC
>-|TRBV25-1|12|many|TRBJ2-1
CASASPGNEQFF
TGTGCCAGCGCCTCCCCGGGGAATGAGCAGTTCTTC
>-|TRBV13|15|many|TRBJ2-3
CASSPSVMLTDTQYF
TGTGCCAGCAGCCCCAGTGTGATGCTCACAGATACGCAGTATTTT
>TRBD2|TRBV7-2|13|many|TRBJ2-3
CASSFPTSATQYF
TGTGCCAGCAGCTTCCCTACTAGCGCTACGCAGTATTTT
>-|TRBV20-1|15|many|TRBJ1-4
CSAPAPQSDNEKLFF
TGCAGTGCTCCCGCCCCGCAGAGCGATAATGAAAAACTGTTTTTT
>TRBD1|TRBV5-1|15|many|TRBJ2-3
CASSLGQGNTDTQYF
TGCGCCAGCAGCTTAGGACAGGGGAACACAGATACGCAGTATTTT
>-|TRBV6-6|13|few|TRBJ2-3
CASSYAGPDTQYF
TGTGCCAGCAGTTATGCGGGGCCAGATACGCAGTATTTT
>-|TRBV7-3|13|-|TRBJ1-6
CASSSRSDSPLHF
TGTGCCAGCAGCTCTAGATCCGATTCACCCCTCCACTTT
>-|TRBV12-3/TRBV12-4|13|many|TRBJ2-7
CASRDLGSYEQYF
TGTGCCAGCAGGGACCTGGGCTCCTACGAGCAGTACTTC
>-|TRBV24-1|15|few|TRBJ1-5
CATSGRGYGNQPQHF
TGTGCCACCAGTGGACGGGGGTATGGCAATCAGCCCCAGCATTTT
>-|TRBV15|14|-|TRBJ1-2
CATSRDSEVYGDTF
TGTGCCACCAGCAGAGATTCGGAAGTCTATGGCGACACCTTC
>TRBD1|TRBV10-2|15|many|TRBJ1-6
CASRAGQGRNSPLHF
TGCGCCAGCAGAGCCGGACAGGGTCGGAATTCACCCCTCCACTTT
>TRBD1|TRBV25-1|13|many|TRBJ2-5
CASSVTGVETQYF
TGTGCCAGCAGTGTGACAGGGGTAGAGACCCAGTACTTC
>-|TRBV15|13|many|TRBJ1-4
CATSRARREKLFF
TGTGCCACCAGCAGGGCTCGGAGAGAAAAACTGTTTTTT
>-|TRBV7-2|15|many|TRBJ2-3
CASSLVSVITDTQYF
TGTGCCAGCAGCTTAGTCTCGGTTATCACAGATACGCAGTATTTT
>TRBD2|TRBV20-1|14|many|TRBJ2-3
CSAFPGGVADTQYF
TGCAGTGCCTTCCCCGGGGGGGTGGCAGATACGCAGTATTTT
>TRBD1|TRBV10-3|15|few|TRBJ1-1
CAISESTPGGTEAFF
TGTGCCATCAGTGAGTCGACTCCAGGGGGCACTGAAGCTTTCTTT
>-|TRBV15|15|-|TRBJ1-1
CATSGDTEPAAEAFF
TGTGCCACCAGCGGGGATACCGAACCGGCCGCTGAAGCTTTCTTT
>-|TRBV28|15|many|TRBJ1-1
CASISMWGPNTEAFF
TGTGCCAGCATCTCCATGTGGGGCCCGAACACTGAAGCTTTCTTT
>-|TRBV12-3/TRBV12-4|14|-|TRBJ2-3
CASSLRTSTDTQYF
TGTGCCAGCAGCCTCAGGACTAGCACAGATACGCAGTATTTT